This entry is about one T cell receptor beta chain. Its antigen specificity is not known. No per-base quality is available; no much larger clone lies one base away. This record belongs to a study of chemoradiotherapy in HPV16-positive cancers (dated by TCRdb to between 2021 and 2024). Broadly, across the study: Functional T-cell assays on cells from two HPV16-positive patients defined candidate HPV-specific T-cell clones and common TCR motifs. The study asked whether T-cell immunity to the HPV oncoproteins E6 and E7 changes during chemoradiotherapy and whether this immunity affects survival. TCR repertoires from over 75 patients with HPV-related cancers were then used to track the candidate HPV-specific TCRs and motifs.

To prepare the library, the immunoSEQ multiplex PCR assay was applied. The clones in this table, taken by TCRdb from immuneACCESS, are in-frame only. Not every clone is retained; where verified, under half of the shortfall comes from an unresolved V gene, and the cause of the rest is unknown. This sample lists 12,000 or so clones; roughly four fifths were detected once. The leading ten clones occupy approximately 1% of the sample. Looking up the germline V gene (reference sequence) yields CDR1 SEHNR and CDR2 FQNEAQ. CDR3 length: 13 amino acids, cysteine to phenylalanine. Solely the CDR3 DNA is kept, with 39 bases framed from the first base. Germline trimming amounts to 6 bases on V and 3 bases on J, with 4 as the count of junction bases outside the gene matches. Summary of the overall study and its limitations: Expansion of candidate HPV-specific clones and E7-related TCR motifs was observed in the tumor microenvironment during treatment, whereas no such expansion was observed for non-HPV-specific T cells. In HPV16-positive patients, expansion of HPV-responsive T cells during chemoradiotherapy was found to be associated with improved recurrence-free survival. The functional definition of HPV-specific T cells was derived from only two HPV16-positive patients, and the survival association was reported for HPV16-positive patients.

Repertoires were sampled repeatedly over the course of chemoradiotherapy, so clonal expansion could be followed in the tumor microenvironment. The chain is made from TRBV7-9 and TRBJ2-7; TRBD1 fits 8 bases in the junction. The origin of this receptor is a human donor with HPV-associated anogenital cancer. Collection took place from a patient who underwent chemoradiotherapy. CDR3 region: CASSKQGVYEQYF. The DNA sequence is as follows: TGTGCCAGCAGTAAACAGGGGGTCTACGAGCAGTACTTC.